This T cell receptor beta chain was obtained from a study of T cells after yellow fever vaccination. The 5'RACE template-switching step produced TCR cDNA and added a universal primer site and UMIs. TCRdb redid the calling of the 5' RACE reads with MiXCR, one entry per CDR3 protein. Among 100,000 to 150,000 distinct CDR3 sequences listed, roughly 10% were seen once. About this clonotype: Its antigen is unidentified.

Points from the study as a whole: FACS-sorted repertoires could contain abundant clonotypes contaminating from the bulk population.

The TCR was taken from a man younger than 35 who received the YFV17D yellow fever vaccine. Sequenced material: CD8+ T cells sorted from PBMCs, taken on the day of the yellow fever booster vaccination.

The chain's CDR3 is CASSQILAGGLGELFF. DNA of the CDR3: TGTGCCAGCAGCCAAATCCTAGCGGGGGGGCTCGGGGAGCTGTTTTTT. The V call is TRBV4-2, the J call TRBJ2-2; 12 nucleotides line up with TRBD2. The ends lost 2 bases at V and 7 bases at J; junction bases unmatched: 5. The CDR3 is 16 amino acids. Looked up from germline, CDR1 is LGHNA and CDR2 is YNFKEQ.